What follows are 20 T cell receptor beta chains derived from one specimen sequenced in a study of blood T cell repertoires in COVID-19. Clones were sequenced by immunoSEQ multiplex PCR, and TCRdb holds only the in-frame ones, with some missing. Found here are approximately 260,000 clones, approximately 78% of them singletons; the top ten hold under 15%. The source material was peripheral blood. The receptors derive from a woman aged 55-75 years with active or convalescent COVID-19.

The rearrangement joins TRBV5-4 to TRBJ2-3; 11 bases line up with TRBD2. CDR1 and CDR2 (germline): SGHNT, YYREEE (reference sequence). CDR3 length equals 18 residues. Trimming at V came to 2 bases and at J to 3 bases, leaving 11 bases not matched to a gene. CDR3 nucleotide sequence: TGTGCCAGCAGCTTAACAACCTTAGCGGGGGGGCAAACAGATACGCAGTATTTT. Its translation is CASSLTTLAGGQTDTQYF. Using reference TRBV5-4 and TRBJ2-3 for the parts outside the CDR3, the full variable domain is ETGVTQSPTHLIKTRGQQVTLRCSSQSGHNTVSWYQQALGQGPQFIFQYYREEENGRGNFPPRFSGLQFPNYSSELNVNALELDDSALYLCASSLTTLAGGQTDTQYFGPGTRLTVL.

This sequence joins TRBV29-1 and TRBJ2-5; perhaps TRBD1 as D (5 bases). V gave up 4 bases and J gave up 5 bases, with 11 bases separating them. This CDR3 has 12 amino acids. Germline V gene lookup returns CDR1 SQVTM and CDR2 ANQGSEA. CDR3 DNA: TGCAGCGTTGTAAAAGGGGTGGAGACCCAGTACTTC. Residues: CSVVKGVETQYF.

This clone appeared a single time. The CDR3 nucleotides read TGTGCCAGCAGACTTATTAATTCACCCCTCCACTTT. It translates to CASRLINSPLHF. The chain employs TRBV3-1 (or the pseudogene TRBV3-2) and TRBJ1-6; D gene ambiguous. The germline gives CDR1 LGHDT, CDR2 YNNKEL (reference sequence). V shed 6 bases and J shed 6 bases, with 6 bases lying between them. The CDR3 consists of 12 residues.

This clone showed up just a few times. The chain couples TRBV15 to TRBJ1-4; weak D call: TRBD1 (6 bases). V lost 1 base, J lost 8 bases, and 11 bases lay in between. Germline CDR1 LNHNV, CDR2 YYDKDF (reference sequence). The CDR3 is 14 amino acids. The CDR3 loop is CATSRGGPGEKLFF. CDR3 sequence (DNA): TGTGCCACCAGCAGAGGGGGGCCCGGAGAAAAACTGTTTTTT.

The chain joins TRBV7-2 to TRBJ2-2; D might be TRBD2 (6 bases). V lost 0 bases to trimming and J lost 0 bases, with 11 bases between them. Germline CDR1 is SGHTA and CDR2 is FQGNSA. The CDR3 has 17 amino acids. The CDR3, as DNA: TGTGCCAGCAGCTTAGCTTTTTCGGGGGCGAACACCGGGGAGCTGTTTTTT. It codes for CASSLAFSGANTGELFF.

The chain recombines TRBV1 with TRBJ2-1; the table's D call of TRBD2 was not tested on the DNA. TRBV1 corresponds to a pseudogene. CDR3 size: 17 residues. CDR3 coding DNA: TGCACCAGCAGCCAAGATAGGGGGGGGCCGGTTTATAATGAGCAGTTCTTC. It yields the protein CTSSQDRGGPVYNEQFF.

The V gene is TRBV29-1, the J gene TRBJ2-7; 7 bases are shared with TRBD1. Germline-derived CDR1 and CDR2 are SQVTM and ANQGSEA. This CDR3 spans 14 amino acids. The V gene end was trimmed by 6 bases and the J gene end by 0 bases; junction bases not matched to a gene: 8. The chain's CDR3 is CSVSGQAPSYEQYF. CDR3 DNA sequence: TGCAGCGTCTCTGGACAGGCCCCCTCCTACGAGCAGTACTTC.

This chain joins TRBV7-2 and TRBJ2-3, with D unclear. This CDR3 comprises 15 residues. Deletions cut 3 bases from V and 3 bases from J, with 13 bases between. The germline V gene encodes CDR1 SGHTA and CDR2 FQGNSA. CDR3 nucleotide sequence: TGTGCCAGCAGCTTCCCCCCGGGTACTACAGATACGCAGTATTTT. Protein: CASSFPPGTTDTQYF.

This clone was counted a single time. The chain employs TRBV6-6 and TRBJ1-1; 9 nucleotides agree with TRBD1. V gave up 0 bases and J gave up 6 bases; unmatched junction bases: 8. The germline gives CDR1 MNHNY, CDR2 SVGAGI (reference sequence). This CDR3 is built from 16 residues. The CDR3 region has the DNA TGTGCCAGCAGTTACTCGGGACAGGGATCGATCGCTGAAGCTTTCTTT. Translated: CASSYSGQGSIAEAFF.

The gene calls are TRBV12-3 or TRBV12-4 and TRBJ1-2; the D is unclear. The length of the CDR3 is 13 residues. The V gene lost 3 bases and the J gene lost 7 bases, with 12 bases spanning the gap. The CDR3 bases are TGTGCCAGCAGTTTCAAGGGAGGCGGTGGCTACACCTTC. Protein product: CASSFKGGGGYTF.

Worth noting for this clone: The identical CDR3 is also encoded by other nucleotide sequences in the sample. The rearrangement joins TRBV7-3 to TRBJ2-3; D is uncertain. The V and J ends lost 5 bases and 1 base respectively, with 4 bases between them. The CDR3 spans 12 residues. Germline assignment: CDR1 SGHTA and CDR2 FQGTGA. CDR3 amino acids: CASSSGTDTQYF. The CDR3 nucleotides are TGTGCCAGCAGCAGCGGCACAGATACGCAGTATTTT.

This rearrangement joins TRBV18 to TRBJ2-4, with a possible D match to TRBD1 (5 bases). The CDR3 covers 16 residues. V lost 2 bases and J lost 8, with 19 bases in between. Germline V gives CDR1 KGHSH, CDR2 LQKENI. The CDR3 loop is CASSPMRQSGGDIQYF. The CDR3 nucleotides are TGTGCCAGCTCACCAATGAGACAGTCTGGTGGGGACATTCAGTACTTC. Drawing the rest from reference TRBV18 and TRBJ2-4, the complete variable domain is NAGVMQNPRHLVRRRGQEARLRCSPMKGHSHVYWYRQLPEEGLKFMVYLQKENIIDESGMPKERFSAEFPKEGPSILRIQQVVRGDSAAYFCASSPMRQSGGDIQYFGAGTRLSVL.

The chain recombines TRBV9 with TRBJ2-5; no firm D call. The V end was cut by 4 bases, the J end by 4 bases, with 14 bases between. The CDR3 covers 14 residues. Looked up from germline, CDR1 is SGDLS and CDR2 is YYNGEE. CDR3 loop: CASSPSAGIETQYF. CDR3 nucleotides: TGTGCCAGCAGCCCAAGCGCCGGTATAGAGACCCAGTACTTC.

J is TRBJ2-5 and V is TRBV29-1; TRBD2 aligns across 11 bases. The germline V gene encodes CDR1 SQVTM and CDR2 ANQGSEA. The CDR3 runs to 15 residues. With 5 bases clipped from V and 5 bases from J, the junction kept 10 bases outside the gene matches. CDR3 protein: CSVYWASGGWETQYF. The CDR3, as DNA: TGCAGCGTTTATTGGGCTAGCGGGGGGTGGGAGACCCAGTACTTC. Looking up the rest from reference TRBV29-1 and TRBJ2-5 gives the full variable domain: SAVISQKPSRDICQRGTSLTIQCQVDSQVTMMFWYRQQPGQSLTLIATANQGSEATYESGFVIDKFPISRPNLTFSTLTVSNMSPEDSSIYLCSVYWASGGWETQYFGPGTRLLVL.

The chain uses TRBV27 and TRBJ2-7, with 11 positions matching TRBD1. The CDR3 totals 17 residues. Trimming removed 5 bases from V and 4 bases from J; junction bases left unmatched: 13. Germline V CDR1 and CDR2: MNHEY, SMNVEV (reference sequence). CDR3 amino acids: CASSTRTGGYLTYEQYF. CDR3 sequence (DNA): TGTGCCAGCAGTACTCGGACAGGGGGCTACCTCACTTACGAGCAGTACTTC.

The chain joins TRBV4-2 to TRBJ1-6; 7 nucleotides line up with TRBD1. The CDR3 sequence is 16 residues long. Germline trimming cut 1 base from V and 7 bases from J; bases unmatched to any gene: 7. Germline-derived CDR1 and CDR2 are LGHNA and YNFKEQ. Written as DNA, the CDR3 is TGTGCCAGCAGCCAAGGACTAGGACAGGAGAATTCACCCCTCCACTTT. Amino acid sequence: CASSQGLGQENSPLHF.

The chain is built from TRBV30 and TRBJ1-2; weak D call: TRBD1 (6 bases). The CDR3 covers 13 residues. Germline assignment: CDR1 GTSNPN and CDR2 SVGIG (reference sequence). V was trimmed by 0 bases and J by 8 bases, leaving 13 bases between them. CDR3 DNA sequence: TGTGCCTGGAGTGTACGACAGGCAGACGGCTACACCTTC. This sequence encodes CAWSVRQADGYTF.

V gene TRBV24-1 combines with J gene TRBJ2-1, with TRBD1 identical over 7 bases. The CDR3 spans 15 residues. The germline CDR1 and CDR2 sequences are KGHDR and SFDVKD. Trimming at V came to 5 bases and at J to 6 bases, leaving 9 bases not matched to a gene. CDR3 nucleotide sequence: TGTGCCACCAGTGCGCCGGGACAGCCCGGCAATGAGCAGTTCTTC. This gives the protein CATSAPGQPGNEQFF.

The gene calls are TRBV6-1 and TRBJ1-1; TRBD1 matches at 7 bases. V shed 4 bases, J shed 0 bases, and the junction held 20 bases outside the gene matches. Germline V gene lookup returns CDR1 MNHNS and CDR2 SASEGT. The CDR3 loop spans 20 amino acids. As DNA, the CDR3 is TGTGCCAGCAGTGCTGGGGAATGGAATGCAGCAGGGGGAATGAACACTGAAGCTTTCTTT. Its translation: CASSAGEWNAAGGMNTEAFF.

The chain uses TRBV7-2 and TRBJ1-1; 8 nucleotides match TRBD1. V was pared by 5 bases and J by 6 bases, with 11 bases of the junction left unmatched. The CDR3 length is 15 residues. CDR1 and CDR2 from the germline V gene are SGHTA and FQGNSA. CDR3 residues: CASSPWTGLRAEAFF. The CDR3, as DNA: TGTGCCAGCAGCCCTTGGACAGGGCTGCGTGCTGAAGCTTTCTTT.